The rows below give T cell receptor beta chains drawn from one sample of a study of blood T cell repertoires in COVID-19. The protocol was immunoSEQ multiplex PCR, while the TCRdb copy is restricted to in-frame clones and leaves out a portion. In the table there are 400,000 or so clones, roughly 90% of which are singletons. The specimen was peripheral blood. These receptors all stem from a man between 18 and 35 years old with COVID-19, enrolled during active disease. CDR3s include the opening cysteine and the closing phenylalanine or tryptophan. Each record gives: clone size, J gene, V gene, D gene, CDR3 protein, CDR3 DNA. D genes are given only for firm matches. Only some rows state a clone size, as once, few, many or a class for expanded clones.

clone_size: .
j_call: TRBJ2-5
v_call: TRBV5-1
d_call: TRBD1
cdr3_aa: CASSFQGERETQYF
cdr3_nt: TGCGCCAGCAGCTTTCAGGGGGAGAGGGAGACCCAGTACTTC

clone_size: .
j_call: TRBJ1-5
v_call: TRBV7-6
d_call: TRBD1
cdr3_aa: CASSSPGQGSQPQHF
cdr3_nt: TGTGCCAGCAGCTCTCCGGGACAGGGGAGTCAGCCCCAGCATTTT

clone_size: .
j_call: TRBJ1-4
v_call: TRBV11-2
d_call: .
cdr3_aa: CASSRTGEKLFF
cdr3_nt: TGTGCCAGCAGCCGCACGGGGGAAAAACTGTTTTTT

clone_size: .
j_call: TRBJ2-4
v_call: TRBV19
d_call: .
cdr3_aa: CASSAGMAKNIQYF
cdr3_nt: TGTGCCAGTAGTGCAGGGATGGCCAAAAACATTCAGTACTTC

clone_size: .
j_call: TRBJ2-1
v_call: TRBV6-5
d_call: .
cdr3_aa: CASRPDISYNEQFF
cdr3_nt: TGTGCCAGCAGGCCAGACATCTCCTACAATGAGCAGTTCTTC

clone_size: .
j_call: TRBJ2-7
v_call: TRBV12-5
d_call: .
cdr3_aa: CASGFTGKYEQYF
cdr3_nt: TGTGCTAGTGGTTTTACAGGGAAATACGAGCAGTACTTC

clone_size: .
j_call: TRBJ2-1
v_call: TRBV7-9
d_call: .
cdr3_aa: CASSLPQNEQFF
cdr3_nt: TGTGCCAGCAGCTTACCCCAAAATGAGCAGTTCTTC

clone_size: once
j_call: TRBJ2-3
v_call: TRBV11-2
d_call: TRBD1
cdr3_aa: CASSLRGLMGDRTDTQYF
cdr3_nt: TGTGCCAGCAGCTTAAGGGGGCTCATGGGGGACCGCACAGATACGCAGTATTTT

clone_size: .
j_call: TRBJ1-5
v_call: TRBV1
d_call: .
cdr3_aa: CTSSSGSCHRNQPQHF
cdr3_nt: TGCACCAGCAGCTCGGGTAGTTGTCACCGCAATCAGCCCCAGCATTTT

clone_size: few
j_call: TRBJ1-2
v_call: TRBV6-5
d_call: .
cdr3_aa: CASSYSGGYGYTF
cdr3_nt: TGTGCCAGCAGTTACTCGGGGGGCTATGGCTACACCTTC

clone_size: .
j_call: TRBJ1-6
v_call: TRBV3-1/TRBV3-2
d_call: .
cdr3_aa: CASSQVRDSPLHF
cdr3_nt: TGTGCCAGCAGCCAAGTTAGAGATTCACCCCTCCACTTT

clone_size: few
j_call: TRBJ2-1
v_call: TRBV3-1/TRBV3-2
d_call: .
cdr3_aa: CASSQDLTTNEQFF
cdr3_nt: TGTGCCAGCAGCCAAGATCTAACTACAAATGAGCAGTTCTTC

clone_size: .
j_call: TRBJ2-2
v_call: TRBV5-1
d_call: .
cdr3_aa: CASSGGTLSTGELFF
cdr3_nt: TGCGCCAGCAGCGGCGGGACCCTGAGCACCGGGGAGCTGTTTTTT

clone_size: .
j_call: TRBJ2-2
v_call: TRBV4-1
d_call: .
cdr3_aa: CASSPGQNTGELFF
cdr3_nt: TGCGCCAGCAGCCCGGGACAGAACACCGGGGAGCTGTTTTTT

clone_size: .
j_call: TRBJ1-6
v_call: TRBV7-2
d_call: .
cdr3_aa: CASSLEQGSPLHF
cdr3_nt: TGTGCCAGCAGCTTAGAGCAGGGTTCACCCCTCCACTTT

clone_size: once
j_call: TRBJ2-3
v_call: TRBV24-1
d_call: .
cdr3_aa: CATSETRAPSTDTQYF
cdr3_nt: TGTGCCACCAGTGAAACCAGGGCCCCTTCCACAGATACGCAGTATTTT

clone_size: .
j_call: TRBJ2-5
v_call: TRBV11-2
d_call: TRBD1
cdr3_aa: CASSLGDRGSETQYF
cdr3_nt: TGTGCCAGCAGCTTAGGGGACAGGGGTTCAGAGACCCAGTACTTC

clone_size: .
j_call: TRBJ2-1
v_call: TRBV2
d_call: .
cdr3_aa: CASRTVGLSSYNEQFF
cdr3_nt: TGTGCCAGCAGGACCGTGGGCCTCTCCTCCTACAATGAGCAGTTCTTC

clone_size: .
j_call: TRBJ1-1
v_call: TRBV11-2
d_call: .
cdr3_aa: CASSLSTGRLNTEAFF
cdr3_nt: TGTGCCAGCAGCTTATCAACAGGGCGATTGAACACTGAAGCTTTCTTT

clone_size: .
j_call: TRBJ2-5
v_call: TRBV5-4
d_call: .
cdr3_aa: CASNKGGLEEGPQYF
cdr3_nt: TGTGCCAGCAATAAAGGCGGGCTAGAGGAAGGACCCCAGTACTTC

clone_size: .
j_call: TRBJ2-3
v_call: TRBV5-4
d_call: TRBD2
cdr3_aa: CASSYRTSGGAYTQYF
cdr3_nt: TGTGCCAGCAGCTACCGGACTAGCGGGGGCGCCTATACGCAGTATTTT

clone_size: .
j_call: TRBJ2-7
v_call: TRBV2
d_call: .
cdr3_aa: CASSPPQLEQYF
cdr3_nt: TGTGCCAGCAGCCCCCCACAGCTTGAGCAGTACTTC

clone_size: .
j_call: TRBJ2-2
v_call: TRBV14
d_call: .
cdr3_aa: CASSQERSQARGTGELFF
cdr3_nt: TGTGCCAGCAGCCAAGAACGGTCACAGGCCAGGGGCACCGGGGAGCTGTTTTTT

clone_size: .
j_call: TRBJ2-7
v_call: TRBV3-1/TRBV3-2
d_call: .
cdr3_aa: CASSQGIYEQYF
cdr3_nt: TGTGCCAGCAGCCAAGGTATCTACGAGCAGTACTTC

clone_size: .
j_call: TRBJ2-7
v_call: TRBV9
d_call: .
cdr3_aa: CASSPYRVAYEQYF
cdr3_nt: TGTGCCAGCAGCCCTTACAGGGTCGCCTACGAGCAGTACTTC

clone_size: .
j_call: TRBJ2-7
v_call: TRBV7-9
d_call: TRBD1
cdr3_aa: CASSPRGNHEQYF
cdr3_nt: TGTGCCAGCAGCCCCAGGGGGAATCACGAGCAGTACTTC

clone_size: .
j_call: TRBJ1-5
v_call: TRBV19
d_call: TRBD1
cdr3_aa: CASSRVGQDNQPQHF
cdr3_nt: TGTGCCAGTAGTAGGGTGGGACAGGACAATCAGCCCCAGCATTTT

clone_size: .
j_call: TRBJ2-1
v_call: TRBV19
d_call: .
cdr3_aa: CASSSRDTYNEQFF
cdr3_nt: TGTGCCAGTAGTTCCCGCGACACCTACAATGAGCAGTTCTTC

clone_size: .
j_call: TRBJ1-1
v_call: TRBV5-4
d_call: .
cdr3_aa: CASSLAQGVGTEAFF
cdr3_nt: TGTGCCAGCAGCTTGGCTCAGGGCGTTGGTACTGAAGCTTTCTTT

clone_size: .
j_call: TRBJ1-3
v_call: TRBV19
d_call: .
cdr3_aa: CASSMSGIPGNTIYF
cdr3_nt: TGTGCCAGTAGTATGTCCGGGATCCCTGGAAACACCATATATTTT

clone_size: .
j_call: TRBJ2-3
v_call: TRBV10-3
d_call: TRBD1
cdr3_aa: CAIKDRDTDTQYF
cdr3_nt: TGTGCCATCAAGGACAGGGACACAGATACGCAGTATTTT

clone_size: .
j_call: TRBJ2-3
v_call: TRBV4-1
d_call: TRBD2
cdr3_aa: CASSQTGLAGAPRDTQYF
cdr3_nt: TGCGCCAGCAGCCAAACCGGACTAGCGGGGGCCCCTCGAGATACGCAGTATTTT

clone_size: .
j_call: TRBJ2-7
v_call: TRBV6-1
d_call: .
cdr3_aa: CASSESRGVDEQYF
cdr3_nt: TGTGCCAGCAGTGAATCCAGGGGTGTCGACGAGCAGTACTTC

clone_size: few
j_call: TRBJ2-7
v_call: TRBV4-1
d_call: .
cdr3_aa: CASSQDRVSPDEQYF
cdr3_nt: TGCGCCAGCAGCCAAGATAGAGTATCTCCTGACGAGCAGTACTTC

clone_size: .
j_call: TRBJ2-7
v_call: TRBV11-3
d_call: .
cdr3_aa: CASSLNEVYEQYF
cdr3_nt: TGTGCCAGCAGCCTCAATGAGGTCTACGAGCAGTACTTC

clone_size: .
j_call: TRBJ1-1
v_call: TRBV4-1
d_call: .
cdr3_aa: CASSQTGFFNTEAFF
cdr3_nt: TGCGCCAGCAGCCAAACAGGTTTCTTTAACACTGAAGCTTTCTTT

clone_size: .
j_call: TRBJ2-7
v_call: TRBV3-1/TRBV3-2
d_call: TRBD2
cdr3_aa: CASSQERQGGYEQYF
cdr3_nt: TGTGCCAGCAGCCAAGAGAGGCAGGGAGGGTACGAGCAGTACTTC

clone_size: few
j_call: TRBJ1-5
v_call: TRBV3-1/TRBV3-2
d_call: TRBD1
cdr3_aa: CASSQTGSDRAQHF
cdr3_nt: TGTGCCAGCAGCCAGACAGGGTCGGATCGGGCCCAGCATTTT